The next 14 T cell receptor beta chains were all read from a single sample in a study of T cells in Graves' hyperthyroidism and ophthalmopathy. The CDR3 regions of TCR beta were amplified from RNA transcripts. In the first-round RT-PCR of the TCR CDR3, the HTBI primer set was used. TCRdb re-called the multiplex PCR reads through MiXCR, storing one row per CDR3 protein. The table records approximately 870,000 distinct CDR3 sequences, about two fifths of them present only once. The sequenced material came from blood. The source is a man between 18 and 29 years old with Graves' hyperthyroidism.

This clonotype has more than one count but fewer than ten. The chain combines TRBV12-3 or TRBV12-4 with TRBJ2-7, with D perhaps matching TRBD1 (6 bases). CDR3 length equals 13 residues. The V end was cut by 6 bases, the J end by 7 bases, with 16 bases between. The CDR3 DNA is TGTGCCAGCAGCAGGACAGATATAGGGGAGCAGTACTTC. Amino acids: CASSRTDIGEQYF.

This clonotype was seen a handful of times. This chain joins TRBV4-2 and TRBJ1-4; perhaps TRBD1 as D (6 bases). Germline V gives CDR1 LGHNA, CDR2 YNFKEQ. V shed 1 base and J shed 3 bases, with 9 bases lying between them. CDR3 length equals 15 residues. The CDR3 DNA reads as TGTGCCAGCAGCCAAGCGACAGGAGCTAATGAAAAACTGTTTTTT. Its protein product is CASSQATGANEKLFF.

This sequence joins TRBV4-1 and TRBJ2-2; D ambiguous. Germline-derived CDR1 and CDR2 are MGHRA and YSYEKL. V dropped 3 bases and J dropped 7 bases, with 9 bases sitting between them. There are 13 residues in the CDR3. CDR3 loop: CASSQVALGELFF. The CDR3 nucleotides are TGCGCCAGCAGCCAGGTCGCGCTCGGGGAGCTGTTTTTT.

This clonotype was found a few times. A single base separates this from a much larger clone, so it may be a read error. J is TRBJ1-1 and V is TRBV12-3 or TRBV12-4, with TRBD1 as a possible D gene (6 bases). V lost 5 bases and J 7 bases, leaving 8 bases between the germline ends. This CDR3 spans 11 amino acids. The CDR3 bases are TGTGCCAGCAGTCCGGGACATGAAGCTTTCTTT. It encodes CASSPGHEAFF.

This chain joins TRBV14 and TRBJ2-2; D gene unclear. CDR3 size: 16 residues. V was pared by 3 bases and J by 1 base, with 12 bases between. The V gene's germline CDR1 is SGHDN and CDR2 FVKESK. The chain's CDR3 is CASSHLGRLNTGELFF. CDR3 in DNA: TGTGCCAGCAGCCATCTAGGTCGCCTGAACACCGGGGAGCTGTTTTTT.

The table lists this clonotype with a count of one. A much larger clone lies a single base off, so this may be a read error. The chain links TRBV10-3 to TRBJ2-2; D perhaps matches TRBD2 (6 bases). Trimming pared 6 bases from V and 0 bases from J, leaving 11 bases between. The CDR3 sequence is 15 residues long. Germline values: CDR1 ENHRY, CDR2 SYGVKD. The chain's CDR3 is CAIREGIPNTGELFF. Here the CDR3 DNA reads TGTGCCATCAGGGAGGGGATACCGAACACCGGGGAGCTGTTTTTT.

This clonotype occurred many times. J is TRBJ1-3 and V is TRBV19; D gene unclear. Germline V gives CDR1 LNHDA, CDR2 SQIVND (reference sequence). This CDR3 spans 15 amino acids. Trimming stripped 6 bases from V and 0 bases from J, with 12 bases between. This CDR3 is CASRGGRHSGNTIYF. CDR3 DNA: TGTGCCAGTAGGGGAGGACGGCACTCTGGAAACACCATATATTTT.

V is TRBV20-1 and J is TRBJ1-3, with D possibly TRBD1 on 5 matching bases. The ends were cut back, 3 bases at V and 2 bases at J, with 14 bases in the middle. Germline V gives CDR1 DFQATT, CDR2 SNEGSKA (reference sequence). The CDR3 totals 15 residues. The CDR3 DNA sequence: TGCAGTGCTAGGTTCACCCAGGGAGCTGGAAACACCATATATTTT. This encodes CSARFTQGAGNTIYF.

The rearrangement links TRBV20-1 to TRBJ2-3; 9 nucleotides line up with TRBD2. In germline, CDR1 is DFQATT, CDR2 SNEGSKA (reference sequence). CDR3 length equals 17 residues. J gave up 5 bases and V 3 bases, and 15 bases lay outside the gene matches. CDR3 protein: CSASPTAGPAGGDTQYF. DNA of the CDR3: TGCAGTGCTAGTCCCACGGCCGGGCCAGCGGGAGGAGATACGCAGTATTTT.

This clonotype was seen ten or more times. This chain connects TRBV5-1 to TRBJ1-2, with D possibly being TRBD1 (5 bases). V lost 0 bases to trimming and J lost 6 bases, with 15 bases between them. The CDR3 runs 15 residues. The V gene's germline CDR1 is SGHRS and CDR2 YFSETQ. The CDR3 DNA reads as TGCGCCAGCAGCTTGGATGGAGGGGACGCCAATGGCTACACCTTC. It yields the protein CASSLDGGDANGYTF.

Concerning this clonotype: A much larger clone lies one base from this, so it may be a read error. This CDR3 is CSVNFTGQSTEAFF. CDR3 DNA: TGCAGCGTTAACTTTACAGGGCAGAGCACTGAAGCTTTCTTT. The genes are TRBV29-1 and TRBJ1-1; possibly TRBD1 for D (6 bases). Trimming pared 5 bases from V and 4 bases from J, leaving 17 bases between. Germline lookup yields CDR1 SQVTM and CDR2 ANQGSEA. This CDR3 has 14 residues.

This clonotype was counted many times. V usage is TRBV10-3 and J usage is TRBJ1-2; D remains unclear. Deletions cut 0 bases from V and 2 bases from J, with 16 bases between. The CDR3 spans 17 residues. CDR1 is ENHRY and CDR2 is SYGVKD in the germline V gene. The CDR3 is CAISESTQWAENYGYTF. CDR3 nucleotides: TGTGCCATCAGTGAGTCGACTCAATGGGCGGAGAACTATGGCTACACCTTC.

J is TRBJ1-6 and V is TRBV7-8; D is uncertain. CDR3 length: 15 residues. Germline CDR1 SGHVS, CDR2 FQNEAQ. V lost 1 base, J lost 7 bases, and 11 bases lay in between. The CDR3 coding sequence is TGTGCCAGCAGCTTAGAAAGAATCAGGAATTCACCCCTCCACTTT. Its protein product is CASSLERIRNSPLHF.

The chain employs TRBV7-8 and TRBJ2-5, with TRBD1 matching over 7 bases. The germline V gene encodes CDR1 SGHVS and CDR2 FQNEAQ. V shed 8 bases and J 2 bases; nucleotides not matched to a gene: 11. The CDR3 covers 15 residues. The CDR3 DNA sequence: TGTGCCAGCGGGTATATACCGGGACAGCAAGAGACCCAGTACTTC. Its protein product is CASGYIPGQQETQYF.